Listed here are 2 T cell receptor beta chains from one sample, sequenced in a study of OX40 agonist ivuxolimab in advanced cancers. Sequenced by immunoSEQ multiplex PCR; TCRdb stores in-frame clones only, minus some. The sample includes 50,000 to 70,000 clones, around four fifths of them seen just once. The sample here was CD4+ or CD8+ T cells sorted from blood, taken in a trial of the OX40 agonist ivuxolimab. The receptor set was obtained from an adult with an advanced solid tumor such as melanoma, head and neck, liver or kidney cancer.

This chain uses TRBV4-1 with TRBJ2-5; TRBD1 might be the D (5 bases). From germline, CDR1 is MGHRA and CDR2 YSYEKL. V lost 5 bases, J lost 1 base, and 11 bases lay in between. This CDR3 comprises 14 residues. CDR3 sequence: CASSGSDTQETQYF. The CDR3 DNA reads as TGCGCCAGCAGCGGCTCGGACACCCAAGAGACCCAGTACTTC.

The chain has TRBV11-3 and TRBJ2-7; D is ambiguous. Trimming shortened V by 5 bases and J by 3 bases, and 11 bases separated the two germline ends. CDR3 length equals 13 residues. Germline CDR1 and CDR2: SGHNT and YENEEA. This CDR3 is CASSPTHVYEQYF. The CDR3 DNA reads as TGTGCCAGCAGCCCTACACACGTCTACGAGCAGTACTTC. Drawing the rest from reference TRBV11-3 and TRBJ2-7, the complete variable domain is EAGVVQSPRYKIIEKKQPVAFWCNPISGHNTLYWYLQNLGQGPELLIRYENEEAVDDSQLPKDRFSAERLKGVDSTLKIQPAELGDSAVYLCASSPTHVYEQYFGPGTRLTVT.